These 10 T cell receptor beta chains share one sample of origin, sequenced in a study of T-cell memory formation after mild COVID-19 (dated by TCRdb to the early 2020s). Libraries were made using 5' RACE. Instrument on record: Illumina NovaSeq 6000. The public reads were reanalyzed by TCRdb: fastp trimming at Q25, MiXCR alignment, in-frame beta chains only. One record per CDR3 amino acid sequence lists the most common genes and DNA. Here the sample has 300,000 to 400,000 distinct CDR3 sequences; approximately 15% occur a single time. The ten most abundant clones make up roughly 22% of the sample. The sequenced material came from PBMCs or a T cell subset sorted from them (not recorded which). The receptors here all came from a young man who had mild COVID-19 (a few samples of this study predate the infection). The sample titles of this study are shuffled in the database, so cell type and time point are left out; the donor was told from shared clones.

This clonotype was counted only a few times. This rearrangement joins TRBV5-1 to TRBJ2-3; tentative D call: TRBD2 (7 bases). This CDR3 region has 16 residues. Trimming cost V 5 bases and J 3 bases, with 19 bases left between them. CDR1 and CDR2 from the germline V gene are SGHRS and YFSETQ. CDR3 region: CASRVQVGGPTDTQYF. The CDR3 coding sequence is TGCGCCAGCAGGGTCCAAGTCGGGGGGCCAACAGATACGCAGTATTTT.

V and J are TRBV7-9 and TRBJ2-7, with D uncertain. Trimming took off 6 bases at V and 6 bases at J, with 15 bases between the two ends. Germline lookup yields CDR1 SEHNR and CDR2 FQNEAQ (reference sequence). There are 13 residues in the CDR3. DNA of the CDR3: TGTGCCAGCAGAGAAACCGGGTCTAGCGAGCAGTACGTC. This codes for CASRETGSSEQYV.

The CDR3 sequence is CSASSVGVSSYEQYV. CDR3 coding DNA: TGCAGTGCTAGTTCGGTGGGGGTTAGCTCCTACGAGCAGTACGTC. V and J are TRBV20-1 and TRBJ2-7; D may correspond to TRBD1 or TRBD2 (5 bases each). Germline-derived CDR1 and CDR2 are DFQATT and SNEGSKA (reference sequence). This CDR3 comprises 15 residues. Trimming shortened V by 3 bases and J by 0 bases, and 15 bases separated the two germline ends.

This clonotype has more than one count but fewer than ten. The chain uses TRBV7-9 and TRBJ1-5, with D possibly being TRBD1 (5 bases). This CDR3 contains 16 residues. Germline CDR1 is SEHNR and CDR2 is FQNEAQ (reference sequence). V dropped 4 bases and J dropped 0 bases, with 13 bases sitting between them. CDR3 sequence reads: CASSWGGAGSNQPQHF. The CDR3 DNA is TGTGCCAGCAGCTGGGGTGGGGCGGGTAGCAATCAGCCCCAGCATTTT.

The chain uses TRBV18 and TRBJ2-2, with TRBD2 matching over 12 bases. Germline assignment: CDR1 KGHSH and CDR2 LQKENI. The CDR3 extends over 18 amino acids. The V gene end was trimmed by 3 bases and the J gene end by 0 bases; junction bases not matched to a gene: 5. CDR3 coding DNA: TGTGCCAGCTCACCCCGAACTAGCGGGGGGTCGAACACCGGGGAGCTGTTTTTT. Its protein product is CASSPRTSGGSNTGELFF.

This clonotype was picked up many times. The chain couples TRBV9 to TRBJ2-3; D gene unclear. The CDR3 extends over 14 amino acids. Trimming removed 1 base from V and 4 bases from J, with 10 bases in between. Germline CDR1 and CDR2: SGDLS and YYNGEE. CDR3 loop: CASSVREKADTQYF. The CDR3 DNA sequence: TGTGCCAGCAGCGTACGAGAGAAGGCAGATACGCAGTATTTT.

J is TRBJ2-4 and V is TRBV4-2; D is unclear. The V end lost 5 bases, the J end lost 5 bases, and 10 bases lay between the germline ends. This CDR3 region has 13 residues. Germline V gene sequence: CDR1 LGHNA, CDR2 YNFKEQ. CDR3: CASSTRTENIQYF. CDR3 DNA sequence: TGTGCCAGCAGCACCCGAACGGAAAACATTCAGTACTTC.

Only a few counts were recorded for this clonotype. V gene TRBV30 combines with J gene TRBJ2-5, with D perhaps being TRBD1 or TRBD2 (5 bases each). There are 16 residues in the CDR3. V was clipped by 1 base and J by 5 bases, with 20 bases between them. Germline loops: CDR1 GTSNPN, CDR2 SVGIG (reference sequence). The CDR3 reads CAWSASQRGNVETQYF. CDR3 bases: TGTGCCTGGAGTGCCTCCCAGAGGGGAAATGTGGAGACCCAGTACTTC.

This clonotype has more than one count but fewer than ten. V and J are TRBV19 and TRBJ2-5; no firm D call. From germline, CDR1 is LNHDA and CDR2 SQIVND (reference sequence). The CDR3 covers 15 residues. Trimming removed 8 bases at V and 1 base at J, with 17 bases between. CDR3 DNA: TGTGCCAGTGGGTCCCGCGGCGAAATCCAAGAGACCCAGTACTTC. Translating it yields CASGSRGEIQETQYF. The whole variable domain, remainder taken from reference TRBV19 and TRBJ2-5, is DGGITQSPKYLFRKEGQNVTLSCEQNLNHDAMYWYRQDPGQGLRLIYYSQIVNDFQKGDIAEGYSVSREKKESFPLTVTSAQKNPTAFYLCASGSRGEIQETQYFGPGTRLLVL.

The V and J genes are TRBV6-2 or TRBV6-3 and TRBJ2-1; D is possibly TRBD1 or TRBD2 (5 bases each). V gave up 6 bases and J gave up 12 bases, with 15 bases separating them. The CDR3 has 12 residues. Germline CDR1 reads MNHEY; CDR2 reads SVGEGT. The CDR3, as DNA: TGTGCCAGCAGCCAGGGACGGGTGATGCAGTTCTTC. Its translation is CASSQGRVMQFF.